This record covers a single TCR beta chain. Its cognate antigen is unknown. A much larger clone sits a single nucleotide away, making a read error possible. Stability of Graves' hyperthyroidism was defined as absent ophthalmopathy progression within 18 months. Participants, patients aged 18 to 65, had newly diagnosed hyperthyroidism with a duration under 2 months. RNA transcripts gave rise to amplified TCR beta CDR3 regions. TCR CDR3 underwent first-round RT-PCR with the HTBI primer set. TCRdb reprocessed the multiplex PCR reads with MiXCR, giving one entry per CDR3 protein. There are some 760,000 distinct CDR3 sequences in the sample; 12% to 15% occur only once, and approximately 10% lies in the top ten. This entry belongs to a study of T cells in Graves' hyperthyroidism and ophthalmopathy. Study-level information: Any treatment followed the collection of peripheral blood at initial diagnosis.

Whole-study results and caveats: The blood repertoire included most of the expanded thyroid clonotypes above 0.001.

Sequencing used blood. The source is a woman aged 18-29 years with Graves' hyperthyroidism.

The CDR3 protein is CASILMDAAGNTEAFF. CDR3 sequence (DNA): TGCGCCAGCATCCTGATGGACGCGGCAGGGAACACTGAAGCTTTCTTT. The chain uses TRBV5-1 and TRBJ1-1; no definite D call. Per germline, CDR1 SGHRS and CDR2 YFSETQ. CDR3 size: 16 residues. V was shortened by 6 bases and J by 1 base, with 19 bases between the two germline ends.